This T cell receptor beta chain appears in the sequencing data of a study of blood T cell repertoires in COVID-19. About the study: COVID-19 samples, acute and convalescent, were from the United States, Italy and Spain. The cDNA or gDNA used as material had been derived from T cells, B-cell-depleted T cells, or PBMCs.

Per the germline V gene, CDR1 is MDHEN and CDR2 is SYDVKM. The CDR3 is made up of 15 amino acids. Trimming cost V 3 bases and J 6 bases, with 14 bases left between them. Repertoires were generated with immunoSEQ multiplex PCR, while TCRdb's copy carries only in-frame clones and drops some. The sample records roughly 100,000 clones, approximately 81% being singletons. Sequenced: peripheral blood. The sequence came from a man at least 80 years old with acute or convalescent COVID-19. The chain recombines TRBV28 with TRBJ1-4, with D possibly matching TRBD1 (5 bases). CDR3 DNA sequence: TGTGCCAGCAGTTTTAGGGGCCAGCCCCATGAAAAACTGTTTTTT. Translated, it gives CASSFRGQPHEKLFF.